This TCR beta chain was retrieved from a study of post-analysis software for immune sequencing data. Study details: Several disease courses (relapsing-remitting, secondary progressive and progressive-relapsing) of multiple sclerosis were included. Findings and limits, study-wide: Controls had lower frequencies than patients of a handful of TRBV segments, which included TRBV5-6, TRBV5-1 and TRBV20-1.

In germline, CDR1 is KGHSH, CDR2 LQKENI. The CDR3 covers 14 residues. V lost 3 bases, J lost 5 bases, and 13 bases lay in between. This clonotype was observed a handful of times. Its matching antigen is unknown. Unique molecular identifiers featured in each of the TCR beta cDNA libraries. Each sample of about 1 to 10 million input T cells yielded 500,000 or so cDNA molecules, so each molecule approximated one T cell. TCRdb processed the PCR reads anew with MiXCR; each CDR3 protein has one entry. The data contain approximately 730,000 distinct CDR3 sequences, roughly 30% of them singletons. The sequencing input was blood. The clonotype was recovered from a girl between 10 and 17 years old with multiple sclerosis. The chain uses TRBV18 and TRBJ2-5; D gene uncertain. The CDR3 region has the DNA TGTGCCAGCTCACCTGTAAGCGACGGGGAGACCCAGTACTTC. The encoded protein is CASSPVSDGETQYF.